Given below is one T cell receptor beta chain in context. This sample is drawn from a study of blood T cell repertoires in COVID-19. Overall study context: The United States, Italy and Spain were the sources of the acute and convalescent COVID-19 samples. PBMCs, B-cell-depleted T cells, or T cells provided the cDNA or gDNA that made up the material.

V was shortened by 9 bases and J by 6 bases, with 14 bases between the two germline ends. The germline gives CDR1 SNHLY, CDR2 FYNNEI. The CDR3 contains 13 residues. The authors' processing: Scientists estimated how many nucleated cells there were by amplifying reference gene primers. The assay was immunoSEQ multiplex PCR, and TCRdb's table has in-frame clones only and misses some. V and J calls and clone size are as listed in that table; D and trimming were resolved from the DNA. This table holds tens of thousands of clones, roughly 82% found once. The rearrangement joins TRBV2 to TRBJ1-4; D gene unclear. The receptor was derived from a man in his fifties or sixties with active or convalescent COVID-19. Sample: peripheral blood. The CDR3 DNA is TGTGCCAGTTCGGGGTCCCTTGATGAAAAACTGTTTTTT. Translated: CASSGSLDEKLFF.